This TCR beta chain was identified during a study of blood T cell repertoires in COVID-19. Whole-study context: Specimens from acute and convalescent COVID-19 originated in the United States, Italy and Spain.

V dropped 0 bases and J dropped 5 bases, with 10 bases sitting between them. Germline CDR1 and CDR2: SQVTM and ANQGSEA. The CDR3 runs 13 residues. Everyone who took part was roughly 18 to 89 years old, and they came from about 25 US areas. Participants classified as exposed had met a COVID-19 case within 2 weeks before study entry. Study processing details: Reference gene primer amplification in the assay estimated nucleated cell counts. TCRdb's table, derived via immunoSEQ multiplex PCR, lists solely in-frame clones and lacks some. The V and J calls and clone size were taken over from that table, and D and trimming were inferred from the DNA. The sample carries approximately 250,000 clones, more than 85% recorded once.

V and J are TRBV29-1 and TRBJ1-2, with D unresolved. The sample consisted of PBMCs or T cells enriched from blood (not recorded which). The source of this sequence is a man aged 35-49 years who had been exposed to COVID-19. The CDR3: CSVEDRRLYGYTF. CDR3 sequence (DNA): TGCAGCGTTGAAGACCGGCGGCTATATGGCTACACCTTC.